Listed below are T cell receptor beta chains from one sample, sequenced in a study of T cells in tuberculosis. Some clones are missing from TCRdb's copy, which holds only in-frame ones; the method was immunoSEQ multiplex PCR. Of fewer than 40,000 clones in the sample, 95% were seen once. Source material: PBMCs. Receptor source: a donor aged 10-30 years with latent tuberculosis or without tuberculosis infection. The CDR3 runs from the conserved cysteine through the conserved F or W. A D gene is named only where the DNA matches it firmly. Size values are once, few and many counts, or a class for expanded clones, and some rows have none.

clone_size j_call d_call v_call cdr3_aa cdr3_nt
once TRBJ2-3 - TRBV19 CASSIAQGPTDTQYF TGTGCCAGTAGTATCGCACAGGGTCCAACAGATACGCAGTATTTT
- TRBJ2-3 TRBD1 TRBV7-6 CASSMGTGARDTQYF TGTGCCAGCAGCATGGGGACAGGGGCGAGAGATACGCAGTATTTT
- TRBJ2-1 TRBD1 TRBV5-1 CASSSGQGAPNEQFF TGCGCCAGCAGCTCTGGACAGGGGGCGCCCAATGAGCAGTTCTTC
- TRBJ2-3 TRBD2 TRBV4-2 CASSQEGAGVPPDTQYF TGTGCCAGCAGCCAAGAAGGTGCGGGAGTTCCCCCAGATACGCAGTATTTT
once TRBJ2-7 - TRBV5-3 CARSPNATGRDSYEQYF TGTGCCAGAAGCCCGAACGCCACAGGGAGGGACTCCTACGAGCAGTACTTC
- TRBJ2-2 TRBD2 TRBV27 CASSSGRKGLAVANTGELFF TGTGCCAGCAGTTCCGGACGAAAGGGACTAGCGGTTGCGAACACCGGGGAGCTGTTTTTT
- TRBJ2-3 TRBD2 TRBV10-2 CASSELAGGIFSTDTQYF TGCGCCAGCAGTGAACTAGCGGGGGGCATATTTAGCACAGATACGCAGTATTTT
- TRBJ1-1 - TRBV2 CASSEYEAFF TGTGCCAGCAGTGAATATGAAGCTTTCTTT
- TRBJ2-7 TRBD1 TRBV11-2 CASRSYRGQAYEQYF TGTGCCAGCAGGTCGTACAGGGGACAGGCCTACGAGCAGTACTTC
- TRBJ1-1 TRBD1 TRBV6-5 CASSRALRGPEAFF TGTGCCAGCAGTAGGGCCCTAAGGGGGCCGGAAGCTTTCTTT
- TRBJ2-1 TRBD1 TRBV10-1 CASSTGGNYNEQFF TGCGCCAGCAGTACAGGGGGCAACTACAATGAGCAGTTCTTC
- TRBJ2-3 TRBD2 TRBV5-8 CASSLRTSGVSTDTQYF TGTGCCAGCAGCCTAAGGACTAGCGGGGTCAGCACAGATACGCAGTATTTT
- TRBJ1-1 TRBD1 TRBV5-5 CASSKQGGNTEAFF TGTGCCAGCAGCAAACAGGGGGGGAACACTGAAGCTTTCTTT
- TRBJ1-2 - TRBV19 CASSIDGQLYGYTF TGTGCCAGTAGTATAGACGGACAGTTATATGGCTACACCTTC
once TRBJ2-6 TRBD1 TRBV14 CASSRGGRSVANVLTF TGTGCCAGCAGCCGAGGGGGCCGCTCGGTGGCCAACGTCCTGACTTTC
- TRBJ1-1 TRBD1 TRBV16 CASSRRQGTTEAFF TGTGCCAGCAGCCGGCGACAGGGAACCACTGAAGCTTTCTTT
- TRBJ1-2 TRBD1 TRBV28 CASRRTGGGGYTF TGTGCCAGCAGGCGGACAGGGGGCGGTGGCTACACCTTC
- TRBJ1-1 - TRBV19 CASSIRVENTEAFF TGTGCCAGTAGTATACGGGTGGAGAACACTGAAGCTTTCTTT
- TRBJ1-2 TRBD1 TRBV10-3 CAISGEQGNNYGYTF TGTGCCATCAGTGGGGAACAGGGGAATAACTATGGCTACACCTTC
- TRBJ2-3 TRBD2 TRBV6-6 CASSARLAGRTDTQYF TGTGCCAGCAGCGCCAGACTAGCGGGGCGCACAGATACGCAGTATTTT
medium-sized TRBJ2-7 - TRBV6-1 CASIRSYEQYF TGTGCCAGCATCCGCTCCTACGAGCAGTACTTC
few TRBJ2-1 TRBD2 TRBV2 CASSGLAEEQFF TGTGCCAGCAGTGGGCTAGCGGAAGAGCAGTTCTTC
- TRBJ2-1 - TRBV19 CASRNRNTDNEQFF TGTGCCAGTAGGAACAGGAATACGGACAATGAGCAGTTCTTC
few TRBJ2-7 - TRBV19 CASSIGDTSTYEQYF TGTGCCAGTAGTATTGGGGACACTTCAACCTACGAGCAGTACTTC
- TRBJ2-2 TRBD1 TRBV6-1 CASRQDRGGTGELFF TGTGCCAGCAGACAGGACAGGGGCGGCACCGGGGAGCTGTTTTTT
- TRBJ1-5 - TRBV28 CASSLRVTPQPQHF TGTGCCAGCAGTTTACGTGTGACTCCTCAGCCCCAGCATTTT
- TRBJ1-2 - TRBV2 CASNAGLGYTF TGTGCCAGCAATGCGGGATTGGGCTACACCTTC
once TRBJ1-1 - TRBV7-2 CASSSFPRGAKNTEAFF TGTGCCAGCAGCTCATTCCCCCGGGGGGCGAAGAACACTGAAGCTTTCTTT
- TRBJ2-3 TRBD2 TRBV5-4 CASSLKLAGGADTQYF TGTGCCAGCAGCTTGAAACTAGCGGGAGGGGCAGATACGCAGTATTTT
- TRBJ1-1 - TRBV18 CASSPPEAGSYTEAFF TGTGCCAGCTCACCTCCGGAGGCTGGATCTTACACTGAAGCTTTCTTT
- TRBJ2-7 - TRBV4-1 CASSLVEQSSYEQYF TGCGCCAGCAGCCTAGTGGAACAGTCCTCCTACGAGCAGTACTTC
- TRBJ2-7 - TRBV5-1 CASSFAGQSYEQYF TGCGCCAGCAGTTTTGCCGGACAGTCCTACGAGCAGTACTTC
- TRBJ2-5 - TRBV2 CASRLEETQYF TGTGCCAGCCGACTAGAAGAGACCCAGTACTTC
- TRBJ1-5 - TRBV19 CASSIGPHSNQPQHF TGTGCCAGTAGTATAGGTCCCCATAGCAATCAGCCCCAGCATTTT
- TRBJ2-7 - TRBV14 CASSPGYEQYF TGTGCCAGCAGCCCCGGGTACGAGCAGTACTTC
- TRBJ2-2 TRBD2 TRBV10-1 CASSAGTRDLGELFF TGCGCCAGCAGTGCCGGGACTAGAGACCTCGGGGAGCTGTTTTTT
- TRBJ2-1 - TRBV6-1 CASSGETYNEQFF TGTGCCAGCAGTGGAGAAACCTACAATGAGCAGTTCTTC
- TRBJ1-3 - TRBV10-1 CASSGQNSGNTIYF TGCGCCAGCAGTGGACAGAACTCTGGAAACACCATATATTTT
- TRBJ1-1 - TRBV4-1 CASSQAPMGGATEAFF TGCGCCAGCAGCCAAGCTCCGATGGGGGGAGCCACTGAAGCTTTCTTT
once TRBJ1-3 - TRBV5-3 CARSAGEGLPGNTIYF TGTGCCAGAAGCGCCGGTGAGGGTCTTCCTGGAAACACCATATATTTT
- TRBJ2-4 TRBD2 TRBV5-4 CASSLSGGANIQYF TGTGCCAGCAGTCTGAGCGGGGGAGCGAACATTCAGTACTTC
- TRBJ2-1 TRBD2 TRBV7-3 CASSKTSGQYNEQFF TGTGCCAGCAGCAAGACTAGCGGCCAATACAATGAGCAGTTCTTC
- TRBJ1-2 TRBD1 TRBV5-1 CASSPGQNYGYTF TGCGCCAGCAGCCCGGGACAGAACTATGGCTACACCTTC
- TRBJ1-1 TRBD1 TRBV2 CASIGTGVNTEAFF TGTGCCAGCATTGGGACAGGGGTGAACACTGAAGCTTTCTTT
- TRBJ1-1 TRBD1 TRBV11-2 CASSFPRQGDTNTEAFF TGTGCCAGCAGCTTCCCAAGACAGGGGGATACGAACACTGAAGCTTTCTTT
- TRBJ1-1 - TRBV25-1 CASAWGEGTEAFF TGTGCCAGCGCCTGGGGGGAGGGCACTGAAGCTTTCTTT
- TRBJ2-3 TRBD2 TRBV27 CASSLGSSGYTDTQYF TGTGCCAGCAGTTTGGGGTCTAGCGGCTACACAGATACGCAGTATTTT
- TRBJ2-6 - TRBV11-1 CASSLRGSGANVLTF TGTGCCAGCAGCTTAAGGGGATCTGGGGCCAACGTCCTGACTTTC
- TRBJ1-2 - TRBV5-5 CASSLQQGQMPYGYTF TGTGCCAGCAGCTTACAACAGGGCCAAATGCCTTATGGCTACACCTTC
- TRBJ1-3 - TRBV5-1 CASHSGLSGNTIYF TGCGCCAGCCATTCTGGCCTCTCTGGAAACACCATATATTTT
- TRBJ2-2 - TRBV7-2 CASSLGIGHTGELFF TGTGCCAGCAGCTTAGGAATTGGGCACACCGGGGAGCTGTTTTTT
- TRBJ2-5 - TRBV27 CASSPLGAKETQYF TGTGCCAGCAGTCCTCTAGGAGCCAAAGAGACCCAGTACTTC
- TRBJ2-7 - TRBV27 CASSWRVTGEQYF TGTGCCAGCAGTTGGAGGGTGACTGGGGAGCAGTACTTC
- TRBJ2-3 TRBD2 TRBV4-3 CASSRRPSGDPTDTQYF TGCGCCAGCAGCCGACGACCTAGCGGGGACCCCACAGATACGCAGTATTTT
- TRBJ2-3 TRBD2 TRBV19 CASSLGGSGYTDTQYF TGTGCCAGTAGTCTGGGGGGTAGCGGGTACACAGATACGCAGTATTTT
- TRBJ2-3 TRBD2 TRBV10-3 CAISESGRGGIDTQYF TGTGCCATCAGTGAGTCGGGGCGGGGAGGGATAGATACGCAGTATTTT
- TRBJ1-1 - TRBV6-5 CASADSASNTEAFF TGTGCCAGCGCGGACAGTGCCTCTAACACTGAAGCTTTCTTT
- TRBJ2-1 TRBD2 TRBV30 CAWLVAGGTYNEQFF TGTGCCTGGTTAGTGGCGGGAGGGACCTACAATGAGCAGTTCTTC
- TRBJ1-2 TRBD1 TRBV7-9 CASSAYRDRGRGTDTF TGTGCCAGCAGCGCTTACCGGGACAGGGGGCGCGGGACTGACACCTTC